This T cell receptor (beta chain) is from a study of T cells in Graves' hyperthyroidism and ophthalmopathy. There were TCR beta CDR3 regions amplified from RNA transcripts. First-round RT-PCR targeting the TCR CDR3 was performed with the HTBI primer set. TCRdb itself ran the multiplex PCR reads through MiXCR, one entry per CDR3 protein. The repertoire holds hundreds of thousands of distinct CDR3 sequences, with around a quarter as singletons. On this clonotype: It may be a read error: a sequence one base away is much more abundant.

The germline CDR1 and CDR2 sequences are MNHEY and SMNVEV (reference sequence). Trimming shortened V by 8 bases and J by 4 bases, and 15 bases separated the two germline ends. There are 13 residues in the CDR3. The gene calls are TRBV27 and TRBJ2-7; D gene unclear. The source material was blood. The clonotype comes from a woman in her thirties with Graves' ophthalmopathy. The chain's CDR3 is CASRPGILYEQYF. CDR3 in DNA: TGTGCCAGCCGTCCTGGGATCCTTTACGAGCAGTACTTC.